The 27 T cell receptor beta chains in this list originate from one sample, sequenced in a study of blood T cell repertoires in COVID-19. Only in-frame clones appear in the TCRdb table, and some are missing; sequencing was by immunoSEQ multiplex PCR. The repertoire holds roughly 170,000 clones, over 60% seen once, with around 24% in the top ten. The source material was peripheral blood. The receptors derive from a woman in her 70s with acute or convalescent COVID-19.

This chain connects TRBV6-1 to TRBJ1-6, with D perhaps TRBD1 (5 bases). V was clipped by 2 bases and J by 9 bases, with 14 bases between them. The germline CDR1 and CDR2 sequences are MNHNS and SASEGT. The CDR3 runs 15 residues. CDR3 nucleotides: TGTGCCAGCAGTGAAAGACAGAATTTTATTTCACCCCTCCACTTT. Encoded protein: CASSERQNFISPLHF.

The chain carries TRBV9 and TRBJ2-1; TRBD1 matches at 8 bases. V shed 0 bases, J shed 9 bases, and the junction held 5 bases outside the gene matches. CDR1 SGDLS and CDR2 YYNGEE come from the germline V gene. This CDR3 has 14 residues. The CDR3 here is CASSVVTGGSEQFF. CDR3 sequence (DNA): TGTGCCAGCAGCGTAGTTACAGGGGGGAGTGAGCAGTTCTTC.

This rearrangement joins TRBV29-1 to TRBJ2-1; 9 positions agree with TRBD2. With 4 bases clipped from V and 7 bases from J, the junction kept 2 bases outside the gene matches. The CDR3 sequence is 12 residues long. Per germline, CDR1 SQVTM and CDR2 ANQGSEA. In DNA, the CDR3 is TGCAGCGTTGGGAGCGGGGGGAATGAGCAGTTCTTC. It encodes CSVGSGGNEQFF.

This clone was counted a few times. The V call is TRBV5-6, the J call TRBJ2-7, with D possibly matching TRBD2 (6 bases). The germline V and J ends were trimmed by 4 bases and 5 bases, with 10 bases remaining between them. The CDR3 extends over 12 amino acids. In germline, CDR1 is SGHDT, CDR2 YYEEEE. The CDR3 coding sequence is TGTGCCAGCAGCCCAGGGACTCACGAGCAGTACTTC. Amino acid sequence: CASSPGTHEQYF. Full variable domain (remainder filled in from reference TRBV5-6 and TRBJ2-7): DAGVTQSPTHLIKTRGQQVTLRCSPKSGHDTVSWYQQALGQGPQFIFQYYEEEERQRGNFPDRFSGHQFPNYSSELNVNALLLGDSALYLCASSPGTHEQYFGPGTRLTVT.

The chain joins TRBV2 to TRBJ2-3, with 9 bases lining up with TRBD2. The CDR3 consists of 17 residues. Germline-derived CDR1 and CDR2 are SNHLY and FYNNEI. V shed 0 bases and J 4 bases; nucleotides not matched to a gene: 8. The CDR3 DNA reads TGTGCCAGCAGTGAAGCGAGGGGCGGGAGGGCCTCAGATACGCAGTATTTT. Translating gives CASSEARGGRASDTQYF.

This clone was recorded a few times. The chain links TRBV7-9 to TRBJ2-7, with TRBD2 matching 8 bases. Trimming took 5 bases from V and 6 from J; bases not matched to a gene: 9. The CDR3 has 14 residues. Germline V gene sequence: CDR1 SEHNR, CDR2 FQNEAQ (reference sequence). CDR3 sequence reads: CASSASGGAVEQYF. The CDR3 DNA sequence: TGTGCCAGCAGCGCGTCCGGGGGGGCCGTCGAGCAGTACTTC.

This chain joins TRBV5-6 and TRBJ2-3; 11 bases match TRBD2. The CDR3 contains 15 residues. The J segment lost 4 bases and the V segment lost 3 bases, leaving 4 bases of the junction unmatched. Germline CDR1 SGHDT, CDR2 YYEEEE. For the CDR3, the DNA is TGTGCCAGCAGCTCCCTAGCGGGGGGCCCAGATACGCAGTATTTT. It yields the protein CASSSLAGGPDTQYF.

The chain couples TRBV6-5 to TRBJ2-7; 8 nucleotides align to TRBD1. The ends lost 6 bases at V and 6 bases at J; junction bases unmatched: 7. Germline CDR1 and CDR2: MNHEY and SVGAGI. This CDR3 comprises 13 residues. The CDR3 protein is CASSAGTGIEQYF. In DNA form, the CDR3 reads TGTGCCAGCAGCGCCGGGACAGGAATCGAGCAGTACTTC.

The chain links TRBV29-1 to TRBJ2-7; D possibly corresponds to TRBD2 (5 bases). This CDR3 is 12 amino acids long. With 3 bases removed from V and 7 bases from J, the gap between germline ends came to 13 bases. Germline assignment: CDR1 SQVTM and CDR2 ANQGSEA. CDR3 DNA sequence: TGCAGCGTTGAGGCGGGTCCTCGGGAGCAGTACTTC. Its protein is CSVEAGPREQYF.

The chain is built from TRBV20-1 and TRBJ2-3; possible D gene TRBD1, 5 bases. Trimming removed 3 bases from V and 2 bases from J, with 9 bases in between. This CDR3 has 13 residues. The V gene's germline CDR1 is DFQATT and CDR2 SNEGSKA (reference sequence). This CDR3 reads CSASPGLTDTQYF. In DNA, the CDR3 is TGCAGTGCTAGTCCAGGGCTCACAGATACGCAGTATTTT.

This chain connects TRBV5-4 to TRBJ2-3, with TRBD1 identical over 7 bases. This CDR3 is built from 14 residues. V shed 4 bases, J shed 4 bases, and the junction held 6 bases outside the gene matches. CDR1 SGHNT and CDR2 YYREEE come from the germline V gene (reference sequence). The CDR3 spells CASSHRQGADTQYF. As DNA, the CDR3 is TGTGCCAGCAGCCATAGACAGGGAGCAGATACGCAGTATTTT.

The rearrangement links TRBV9 to TRBJ2-1; 8 nucleotides align to TRBD2. This CDR3 is 13 amino acids long. Germline CDR1 SGDLS, CDR2 YYNGEE. The V and J ends lost 3 bases and 9 bases, in that order; junction bases with no gene match: 5. The CDR3 DNA is TGTGCCAGCAGCGAGGGGACTAGACTTGAGCAGTTCTTC. This gives the protein CASSEGTRLEQFF.

This chain connects TRBV5-8 to TRBJ2-7; 8 bases line up with TRBD1. The V and J ends lost 5 bases and 3 bases, in that order; junction bases with no gene match: 7. The CDR3 extends over 14 amino acids. The germline V gene has CDR1 SGHTS and CDR2 YDEGEE. The CDR3 is CASSLGQGSYEQYF. The CDR3 DNA reads TGTGCCAGCAGTCTCGGACAGGGTAGCTACGAGCAGTACTTC.

This clone was found once. The CDR3 DNA sequence: TGTGCCAGCCGAACGGGGGGATGGGACACTGAAGCTTTCTTT. Its translation: CASRTGGWDTEAFF. V is TRBV2 and J is TRBJ1-1, with a weak D call TRBD1 (5 bases). There are 14 residues in the CDR3. The germline V gene encodes CDR1 SNHLY and CDR2 FYNNEI. The V and J ends lost 8 bases and 3 bases respectively, with 16 bases between them.

V usage is TRBV7-3 and J usage is TRBJ2-2; no reliable D call. CDR3 size: 16 residues. CDR1 SGHTA and CDR2 FQGTGA come from the germline V gene. The V gene lost 3 bases and the J gene lost 5 bases, with 16 bases spanning the gap. CDR3 sequence (DNA): TGTGCCAGCAGCTTCCATAAAACTAAAAAGACCGGGGAGCTGTTTTTT. Translated, it gives CASSFHKTKKTGELFF.

The chain carries TRBV7-9 and TRBJ2-2; D possibly corresponds to TRBD1 (6 bases). V lost 1 base and J lost 5, with 14 bases in between. Germline lookup yields CDR1 SEHNR and CDR2 FQNEAQ (reference sequence). The CDR3 is 16 residues long. CDR3 sequence: CASSLEQGSGTGELFF. CDR3 nucleotides: TGTGCCAGCAGCTTAGAACAGGGAAGTGGTACCGGGGAGCTGTTTTTT.

J is TRBJ2-3 and V is TRBV7-9; 10 bases are shared with TRBD2. Germline trimming cut 2 bases from V and 4 bases from J; bases unmatched to any gene: 6. Germline values: CDR1 SEHNR, CDR2 FQNEAQ (reference sequence). CDR3 size: 16 residues. The CDR3 region has the DNA TGTGCCAGCAGCTTATTGGCTAGCGGGAGTGCAGATACGCAGTATTTT. This gives the protein CASSLLASGSADTQYF.

The rearrangement uses TRBV3-1 (or the pseudogene TRBV3-2) and TRBJ2-2, with D possibly TRBD2 on 6 matching bases. The germline V gene encodes CDR1 LGHDT and CDR2 YNNKEL (reference sequence). The CDR3 covers 16 residues. V gave up 4 bases and J gave up 4 bases, with 16 bases separating them. DNA for the CDR3: TGTGCCAGCAGCCGTAATCGCGGACTACCCACCGGGGAGCTGTTTTTT. This sequence encodes CASSRNRGLPTGELFF.

The chain has TRBV19 and TRBJ2-4, with 7 bases aligning to TRBD2. The V and J ends lost 5 bases and 0 bases, in that order; junction bases with no gene match: 10. Germline assignment: CDR1 LNHDA and CDR2 SQIVND (reference sequence). This CDR3 contains 17 residues. The CDR3 DNA sequence: TGTGCCAGTAGTTTGTGGCGGGAGCAACTAGCCAAAAACATTCAGTACTTC. Translated, it gives CASSLWREQLAKNIQYF. The entire variable domain, with the rest obtained from reference TRBV19 and TRBJ2-4, is as follows: DGGITQSPKYLFRKEGQNVTLSCEQNLNHDAMYWYRQDPGQGLRLIYYSQIVNDFQKGDIAEGYSVSREKKESFPLTVTSAQKNPTAFYLCASSLWREQLAKNIQYFGAGTRLSVL.

The rearrangement uses TRBV6-6 and TRBJ2-1, with a tentative D call TRBD2 (6 bases). Between the trimmed V and J ends, which lost 10 bases and 5 bases, there was a span of 18 bases. Germline lookup yields CDR1 MNHNY and CDR2 SVGAGI (reference sequence). The CDR3 totals 14 residues. The chain's CDR3 is CATAGGKVDNEQFF. The DNA of the CDR3 is TGTGCCACCGCCGGCGGGAAAGTCGACAATGAGCAGTTCTTC.

The rearrangement uses TRBV7-2 and TRBJ2-2; 11 bases are shared with TRBD1. V was pared by 4 bases and J by 5 bases, with 6 bases of the junction left unmatched. The CDR3 has 16 amino acids. CDR1 and CDR2 from the germline V gene are SGHTA and FQGNSA. CDR3 sequence reads: CASSWSGTGGTGELFF. CDR3 sequence (DNA): TGTGCCAGCAGCTGGTCCGGGACAGGGGGAACCGGGGAGCTGTTTTTT. The full variable domain, with the rest looked up from reference TRBV7-2 and TRBJ2-2, is GAGVSQSPSNKVTEKGKDVELRCDPISGHTALYWYRQSLGQGLEFLIYFQGNSAPDKSGLPSDRFSAERTGGSVSTLTIQRTQQEDSAVYLCASSWSGTGGTGELFFGEGSRLTVL.

Turning to this clone: Other DNA sequences from this sample encode an identical CDR3 as well. The V and J genes are TRBV19 and TRBJ2-1; TRBD2 matches 11 bases. V was clipped by 4 bases and J by 4 bases; unmatched bases: 6. CDR1 LNHDA and CDR2 SQIVND come from the germline V gene (reference sequence). The CDR3 spans 16 residues. CDR3 sequence: CASSSRGTSGYNEQFF. The CDR3 coding sequence is TGTGCCAGTAGTAGCCGGGGGACTAGCGGTTACAATGAGCAGTTCTTC.

The V and J genes are TRBV10-3 and TRBJ1-6; D is perhaps TRBD1 (5 bases). V gave up 6 bases and J gave up 7 bases, with 13 bases separating them. CDR1 ENHRY and CDR2 SYGVKD come from the germline V gene. CDR3 length: 14 amino acids. The CDR3 DNA is TGTGCCATCAGCGGGGGTACGTGGAATTCACCCCTCCACTTT. Translated: CAISGGTWNSPLHF.

This rearrangement joins TRBV6-1 to TRBJ2-6; 7 bases fit TRBD1. The germline CDR1 and CDR2 sequences are MNHNS and SASEGT. V shed 0 bases and J 5 bases; nucleotides not matched to a gene: 10. This CDR3 is 18 amino acids long. This chain's CDR3 is CASSEARVRGIWANVLTF. The CDR3 DNA sequence: TGTGCCAGCAGTGAAGCGCGAGTCAGGGGGATCTGGGCCAACGTCCTGACTTTC.

This chain links TRBV10-2 with TRBJ2-1; 11 positions match TRBD2. Germline CDR1 is WSHSY and CDR2 is SAAADI. The CDR3 runs to 17 residues. V trimming: 0 bases; J trimming: 4 bases; junction bases outside the gene matches: 5. CDR3 sequence reads: CASSESATSGTYNEQFF. DNA for the CDR3: TGCGCCAGCAGTGAGTCGGCGACTAGCGGGACTTACAATGAGCAGTTCTTC.

J is TRBJ2-7 and V is TRBV7-3; 11 nucleotides align to TRBD1. The CDR3 contains 15 residues. In germline, CDR1 is SGHTA, CDR2 FQGTGA. V gave up 4 bases and J gave up 9 bases; unmatched junction bases: 11. The CDR3 spells CASSSRTGGAERQYF. The CDR3 nucleotides read TGTGCCAGCAGCTCACGGACAGGGGGCGCAGAAAGGCAGTACTTC.

The chain links TRBV2 to TRBJ1-1, with 7 bases lining up with TRBD1. V lost 6 bases and J lost 5; bases outside the gene matches: 6. CDR3 length equals 13 residues. Germline CDR1 reads SNHLY; CDR2 reads FYNNEI. The CDR3 region is CASRRQGETEAFF. CDR3 DNA sequence: TGTGCCAGCAGGAGACAGGGAGAGACTGAAGCTTTCTTT.